The table lists the clone carrying this T cell receptor beta chain with a few counts. Its specificity is unknown. TCRdb ran MiXCR on the RT-PCR reads and lists one entry per CDR3 protein. Here the sample spans about 700,000 distinct CDR3 sequences, approximately 14% being singletons. The sample is drawn from a study of response to subunit inactivated influenza vaccine. General study points: Authors suggested seasonal influenza vaccinations each recruit few new T cells.

This CDR3 is 12 amino acids long. With 6 bases removed from V and 10 bases from J, the gap between germline ends came to 13 bases. Germline-derived CDR1 and CDR2 are KGHSH and LQKENI. The rearrangement uses TRBV18 and TRBJ2-1, with D unresolved. The sequencing used PBMCs from blood, collected less than 13 days after vaccination. This receptor was obtained from a man aged 50 to 60 who received an inactivated influenza vaccine. CDR3 DNA sequence: TGTGCCAGCTCGCCTAGGATGGGCGAGCAGTTCTTC. Its translation is CASSPRMGEQFF.